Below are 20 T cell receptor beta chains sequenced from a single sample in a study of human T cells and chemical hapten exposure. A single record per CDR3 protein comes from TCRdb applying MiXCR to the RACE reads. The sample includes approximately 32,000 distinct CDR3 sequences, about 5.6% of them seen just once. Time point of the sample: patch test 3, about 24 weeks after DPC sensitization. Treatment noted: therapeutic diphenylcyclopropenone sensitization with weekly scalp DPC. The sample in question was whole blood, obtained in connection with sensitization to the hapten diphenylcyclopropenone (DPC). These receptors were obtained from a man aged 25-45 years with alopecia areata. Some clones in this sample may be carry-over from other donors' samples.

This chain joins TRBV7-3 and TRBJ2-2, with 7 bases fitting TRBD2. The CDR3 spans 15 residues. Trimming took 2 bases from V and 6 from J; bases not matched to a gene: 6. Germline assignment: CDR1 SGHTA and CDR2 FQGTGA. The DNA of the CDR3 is TGTGCCAGCAGCTTAGGGTCACTAGCGTCCGGGGAGCTGTTTTTT. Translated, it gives CASSLGSLASGELFF.

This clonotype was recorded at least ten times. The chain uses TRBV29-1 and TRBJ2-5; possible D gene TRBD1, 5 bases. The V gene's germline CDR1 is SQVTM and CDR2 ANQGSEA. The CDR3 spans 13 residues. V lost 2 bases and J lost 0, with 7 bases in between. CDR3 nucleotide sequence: TGCAGCGTTGAAAGACAGAACCAAGAGACCCAGTACTTC. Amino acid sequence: CSVERQNQETQYF.

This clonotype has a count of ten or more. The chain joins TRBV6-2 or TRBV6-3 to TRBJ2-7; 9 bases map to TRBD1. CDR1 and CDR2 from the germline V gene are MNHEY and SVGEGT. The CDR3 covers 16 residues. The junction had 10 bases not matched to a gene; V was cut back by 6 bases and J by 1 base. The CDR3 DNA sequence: TGTGCCAGCAGACCCCCTCCGGGACAGGGATCCTACGAGCAGTACTTC. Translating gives CASRPPPGQGSYEQYF.

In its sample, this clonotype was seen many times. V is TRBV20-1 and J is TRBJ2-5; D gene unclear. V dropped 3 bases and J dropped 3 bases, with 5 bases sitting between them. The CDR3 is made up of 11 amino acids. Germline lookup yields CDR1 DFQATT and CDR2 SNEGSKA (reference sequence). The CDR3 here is CSASPEETQYF. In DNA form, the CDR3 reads TGCAGTGCTAGCCCCGAAGAGACCCAGTACTTC.

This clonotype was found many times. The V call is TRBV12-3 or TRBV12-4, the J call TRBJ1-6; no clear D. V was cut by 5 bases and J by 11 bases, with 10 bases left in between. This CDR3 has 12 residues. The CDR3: CASSTPGTPLHF. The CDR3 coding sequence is TGTGCCAGCAGTACCCCGGGGACACCCCTCCACTTT.

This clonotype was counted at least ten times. The CDR3 is CASSFADRNLHF. The CDR3 DNA follows: TGTGCCAGCAGCTTTGCCGATCGGAACCTCCACTTT. The chain recombines TRBV5-5 with TRBJ1-6; no definite D call. The CDR3 sequence is 12 residues long. V lost 2 bases and J lost 15, with 12 bases in between. Germline lookup yields CDR1 SGHKS and CDR2 YYEKEE (reference sequence). The full variable domain, its missing parts supplied by reference TRBV5-5 and TRBJ1-6, is DAGVTQSPTHLIKTRGQQVTLRCSPISGHKSVSWYQQVLGQGPQFIFQYYEKEERGRGNFPDRFSARQFPNYSSELNVNALLLGDSALYLCASSFADRNLHFGNGTRLTVT.

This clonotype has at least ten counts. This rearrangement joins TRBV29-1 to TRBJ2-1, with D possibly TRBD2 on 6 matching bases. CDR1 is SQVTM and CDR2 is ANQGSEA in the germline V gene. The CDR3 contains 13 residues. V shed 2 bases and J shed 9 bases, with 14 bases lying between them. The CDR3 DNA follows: TGCAGCGTTGAATTCGGGACTCGAGGTGAGCAGTTCTTC. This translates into CSVEFGTRGEQFF.

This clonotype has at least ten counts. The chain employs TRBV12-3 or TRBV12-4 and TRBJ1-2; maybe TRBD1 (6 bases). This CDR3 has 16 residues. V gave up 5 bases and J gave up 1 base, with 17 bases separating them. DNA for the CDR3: TGTGCCAGCAGTCCTGAGGGGGACTGGATTAACTATGGCTACACCTTC. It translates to CASSPEGDWINYGYTF.

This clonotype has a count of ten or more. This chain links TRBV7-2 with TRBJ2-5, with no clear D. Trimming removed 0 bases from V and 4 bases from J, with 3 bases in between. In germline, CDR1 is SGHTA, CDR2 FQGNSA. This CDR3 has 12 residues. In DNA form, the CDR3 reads TGTGCCAGCAGCTTAGCAGCAGAGACCCAGTACTTC. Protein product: CASSLAAETQYF.

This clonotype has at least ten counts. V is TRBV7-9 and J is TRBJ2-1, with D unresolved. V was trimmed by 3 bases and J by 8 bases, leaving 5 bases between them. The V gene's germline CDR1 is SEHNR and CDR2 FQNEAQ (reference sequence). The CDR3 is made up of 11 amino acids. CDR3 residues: CASSLMDEQFF. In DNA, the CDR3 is TGTGCCAGCAGCTTGATGGATGAGCAGTTCTTC.

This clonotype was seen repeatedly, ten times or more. DNA of the CDR3: TGTGCCAGCTCTCAGTTCCCCGGGACAGGGGGCAGGAACACTGAAGCTTTCTTT. Translating gives CASSQFPGTGGRNTEAFF. The chain couples TRBV18 to TRBJ1-1; 12 bases map to TRBD1. J was trimmed by 1 base and V by 6 bases; bases with no gene match: 12. The CDR3 spans 18 residues. CDR1 is KGHSH and CDR2 is LQKENI in the germline V gene.

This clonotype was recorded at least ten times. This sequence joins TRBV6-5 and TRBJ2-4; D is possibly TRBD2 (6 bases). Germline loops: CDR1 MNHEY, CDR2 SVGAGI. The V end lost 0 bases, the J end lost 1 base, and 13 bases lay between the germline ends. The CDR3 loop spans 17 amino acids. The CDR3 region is CASSYSLGGSAKNIQYF. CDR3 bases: TGTGCCAGCAGTTACTCGCTGGGAGGCTCGGCCAAAAACATTCAGTACTTC.

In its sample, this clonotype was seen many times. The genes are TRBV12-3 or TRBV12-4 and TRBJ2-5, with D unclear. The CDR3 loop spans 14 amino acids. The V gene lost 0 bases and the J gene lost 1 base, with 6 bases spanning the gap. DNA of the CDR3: TGTGCCAGCAGTTTAGCCAGGATCCAAGAGACCCAGTACTTC. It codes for CASSLARIQETQYF.

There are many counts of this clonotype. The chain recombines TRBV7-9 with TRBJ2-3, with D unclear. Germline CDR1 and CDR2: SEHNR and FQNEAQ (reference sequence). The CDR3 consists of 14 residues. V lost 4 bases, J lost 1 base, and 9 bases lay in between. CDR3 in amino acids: CASSSLLGTDTQYF. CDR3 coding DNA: TGTGCCAGCAGCTCCCTCTTGGGCACAGATACGCAGTATTTT.

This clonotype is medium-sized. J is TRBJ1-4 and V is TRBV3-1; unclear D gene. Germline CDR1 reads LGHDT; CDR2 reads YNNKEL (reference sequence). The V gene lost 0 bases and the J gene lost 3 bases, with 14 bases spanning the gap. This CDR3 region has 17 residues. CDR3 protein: CASSQDYRTDANEKLFF. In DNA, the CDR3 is TGTGCCAGCAGCCAAGATTATCGCACAGATGCTAATGAAAAACTGTTTTTT.

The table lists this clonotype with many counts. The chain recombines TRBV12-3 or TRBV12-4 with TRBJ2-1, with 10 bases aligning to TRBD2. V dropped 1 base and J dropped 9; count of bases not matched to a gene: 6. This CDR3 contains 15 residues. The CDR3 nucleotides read TGTGCCAGCAGTTTAGGAGCGGGAGGGCCGACTGAGCAGTTCTTC. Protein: CASSLGAGGPTEQFF.

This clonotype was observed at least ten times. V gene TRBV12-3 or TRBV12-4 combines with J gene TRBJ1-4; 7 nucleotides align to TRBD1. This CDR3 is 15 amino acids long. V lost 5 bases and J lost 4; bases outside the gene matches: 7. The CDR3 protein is CASSLQGTGNEKLFF. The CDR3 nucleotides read TGTGCCAGCAGTCTACAGGGGACGGGTAATGAAAAACTGTTTTTT.

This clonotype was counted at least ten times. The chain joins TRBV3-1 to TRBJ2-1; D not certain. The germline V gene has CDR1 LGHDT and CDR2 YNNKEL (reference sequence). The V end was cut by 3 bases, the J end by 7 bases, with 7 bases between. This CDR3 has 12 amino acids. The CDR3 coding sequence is TGTGCCAGCAGCCATCTTAGGAATGAGCAGTTCTTC. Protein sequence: CASSHLRNEQFF.

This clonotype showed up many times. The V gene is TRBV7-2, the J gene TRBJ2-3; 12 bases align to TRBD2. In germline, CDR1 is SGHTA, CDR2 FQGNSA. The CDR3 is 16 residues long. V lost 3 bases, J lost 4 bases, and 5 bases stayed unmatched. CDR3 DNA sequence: TGTGCCAGCAGCTTTGGGCTAGCGGGGGGGGCAGATACGCAGTATTTT. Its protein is CASSFGLAGGADTQYF.

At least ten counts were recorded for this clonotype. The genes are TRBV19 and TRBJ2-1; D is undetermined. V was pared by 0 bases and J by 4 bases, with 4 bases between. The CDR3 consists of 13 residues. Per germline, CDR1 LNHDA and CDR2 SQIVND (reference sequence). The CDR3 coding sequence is TGTGCCAGTAGTATAGAAGGGTACAATGAGCAGTTCTTC. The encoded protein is CASSIEGYNEQFF.